The present T cell receptor (beta chain) was sequenced within a study of cytomegalovirus exposure and HLA in healthy donors. Overall study findings and caveats: An analysis that was carried out later associated 15,000 to 20,000 TCR beta sequences with HLA alleles at 0.05 false discovery rate. The authors reported that TCR beta sequences could predict HLA-A and HLA-B alleles. These predictions were accurate for most subjects in the first cohort. In an earlier analysis, about 90% or about 30%: the productive usage of most TCR beta V segments.

With regard to this clone: Its target is not known.

The PCR used 60 Vbeta and 13 Jbeta primers. Libraries were prepared by immunoSEQ multiplex PCR; TCRdb keeps only in-frame clonotypes and omits some of them. The sample includes 150,000 to 200,000 clones, about 80% of them seen just once. While unrecorded immune exposures were likely, the donors were nominally healthy when sampled. The germline CDR1 and CDR2 sequences are LGHNA and YSLEER. The CDR3 runs to 16 residues. V was clipped by 4 bases and J by 7 bases; unmatched bases: 8. The specimen was PBMCs. The chain joins TRBV4-3 to TRBJ2-1, with 12 bases fitting TRBD2. The source of this sequence is a boy between 5 and 17 years old in good health and CMV-seronegative. The CDR3 DNA reads as TGCGCCAGCAGCCTCTATTGGACTAGCGGGGCGAATGAGCAGTTCTTC. It yields the protein CASSLYWTSGANEQFF.